The clone carrying this TCR beta chain rates as medium-sized. No antigen is known for it. Recipient PBMCs carried a CFSE label and met irradiated graft donor PBMCs for over 5 days before FACS sorting. The germline V gene has CDR1 MNHEY and CDR2 SMNVEV (reference sequence). CDR3 length: 15 residues. The V gene lost 5 bases and the J gene lost 1 base, with 14 bases spanning the gap. The sample is drawn from a study of Tregs in tolerant kidney transplant recipients. Whole-study findings and limits: Biological reproducibility was not directly addressed in this study. Nucleotide sequences could not be compared across some patients' samples due to primer changes.

The protocol was immunoSEQ multiplex PCR, while the TCRdb copy is restricted to in-frame clones and leaves out a portion. Counted here are over 15,000 clones, more than 50% occurring once; the ten biggest clones make up approximately 3.3%. The chain couples TRBV27 to TRBJ1-1; D gene ambiguous. Here the sequenced sample was CD4+ T cells from blood cultured with allogeneic cells, taken before the transplant. The sequence was collected from a human patient who received a combined kidney and bone marrow transplant. CDR3 coding DNA: TGTGCCAGCAGTGAACTGAAGTTCCCGAACACTGAAGCTTTCTTT. It encodes CASSELKFPNTEAFF.